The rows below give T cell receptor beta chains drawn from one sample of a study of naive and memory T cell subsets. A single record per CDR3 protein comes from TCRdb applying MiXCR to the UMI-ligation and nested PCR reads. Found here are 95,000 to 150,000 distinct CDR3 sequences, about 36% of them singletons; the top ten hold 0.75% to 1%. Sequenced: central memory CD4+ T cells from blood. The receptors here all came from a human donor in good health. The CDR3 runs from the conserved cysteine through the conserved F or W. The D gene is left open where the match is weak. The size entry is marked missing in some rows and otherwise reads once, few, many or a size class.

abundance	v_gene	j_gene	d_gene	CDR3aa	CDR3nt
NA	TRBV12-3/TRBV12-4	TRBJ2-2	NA	CASSLSLNTGELFF	TGTGCCAGCAGTTTAAGCCTGAACACCGGGGAGCTGTTTTTT
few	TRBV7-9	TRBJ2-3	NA	CASSSRTLDTQYF	TGTGCCAGCAGCTCCCGGACTTTAGATACGCAGTATTTT
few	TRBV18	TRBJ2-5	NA	CASSPTGSRETQYF	TGTGCCAGCTCACCCACAGGGTCGCGGGAGACCCAGTACTTC
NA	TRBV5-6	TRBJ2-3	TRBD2	CASSFLAGADTQYF	TGTGCCAGCAGCTTCCTAGCGGGGGCGGATACGCAGTATTTT
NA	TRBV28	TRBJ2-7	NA	CASIPGSFSHEQYF	TGTGCCAGCATTCCCGGCAGCTTCAGCCACGAGCAGTACTTC
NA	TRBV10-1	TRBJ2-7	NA	CASSESPLSGSYEQYF	TGCGCCAGCAGTGAGAGTCCCCTAAGCGGCTCCTACGAGCAGTACTTC
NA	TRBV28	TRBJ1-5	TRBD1	CASTLLRTGDQPQHF	TGTGCCAGCACCCTGCTAAGGACAGGGGATCAGCCCCAGCATTTT
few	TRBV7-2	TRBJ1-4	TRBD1	CASNYDRGNEKLFF	TGTGCCAGCAACTATGACAGGGGGAATGAAAAACTGTTTTTT
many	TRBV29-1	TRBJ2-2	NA	CSVGTGAGELFF	TGCAGCGTTGGTACGGGAGCCGGGGAGCTGTTTTTT
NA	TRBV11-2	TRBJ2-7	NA	CASSLSGLGQYF	TGTGCCAGCAGCTTATCGGGGCTAGGGCAGTACTTC
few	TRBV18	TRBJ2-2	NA	CASSPPGRTTGVFF	TGTGCCAGCTCACCGCCGGGACGTACCACGGGGGTGTTTTTT
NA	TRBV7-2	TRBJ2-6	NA	CASRTGTGANVLTF	TGTGCCAGCAGGACCGGGACTGGGGCCAACGTCCTGACTTTC
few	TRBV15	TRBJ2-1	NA	CATSRELLNRGNEQFF	TGTGCCACCAGCAGAGAATTACTCAACCGGGGCAATGAGCAGTTCTTC
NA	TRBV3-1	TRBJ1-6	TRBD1	CASRPSGTGSSGNSPLHF	TGTGCCAGCAGGCCAAGTGGGACAGGGTCGTCGGGGAATTCACCCCTCCACTTT
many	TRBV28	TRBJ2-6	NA	CASSSYGGDGANVLTF	TGTGCCAGCAGTTCCTACGGGGGAGATGGGGCCAACGTCCTGACTTTC
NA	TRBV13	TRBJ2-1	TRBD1	CASVMSDRGSYNEQFF	TGTGCCAGCGTTATGTCCGACAGGGGCTCCTACAATGAGCAGTTCTTC
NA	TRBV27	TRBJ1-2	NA	CASSRDRSNNYGYTF	TGTGCCAGCAGTCGAGACAGGAGTAACAACTATGGCTACACCTTC
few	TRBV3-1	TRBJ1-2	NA	CASSQGPGNYGYTF	TGTGCCAGCAGCCAGGGACCAGGGAACTATGGCTACACCTTC
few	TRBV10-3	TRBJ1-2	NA	CAISVNLQGWDYGYTF	TGTGCCATCAGTGTGAATCTCCAGGGCTGGGACTATGGCTACACCTTC
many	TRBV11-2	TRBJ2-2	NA	CASSPATPNTGELFF	TGTGCCAGCAGCCCCGCAACCCCGAACACCGGGGAGCTGTTTTTT
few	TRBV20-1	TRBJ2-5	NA	CSARFGETQYF	TGCAGTGCTAGGTTCGGGGAGACCCAGTACTTC
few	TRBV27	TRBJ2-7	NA	CASSSSPRGEQYF	TGTGCCAGCTCTTCCTCTCCAAGGGGGGAGCAGTACTTC
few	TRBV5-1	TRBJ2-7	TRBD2	CASSLSGSGGEQYF	TGCGCCAGCAGCTTGTCTGGTAGCGGGGGAGAGCAGTACTTC
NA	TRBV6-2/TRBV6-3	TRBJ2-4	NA	CASSYRAGAEVAKNIQYF	TGTGCCAGCAGTTACCGCGCAGGGGCTGAGGTAGCCAAAAACATTCAGTACTTC
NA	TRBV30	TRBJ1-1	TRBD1	CAWTVTGHNTEAFF	TGTGCCTGGACCGTGACAGGGCACAACACTGAAGCTTTCTTT
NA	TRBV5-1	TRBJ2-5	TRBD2	CASSSGEIAGETQYF	TGCGCCAGTTCTAGCGGGGAGATAGCGGGGGAGACCCAGTACTTC
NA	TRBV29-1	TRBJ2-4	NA	CSVRLSGTLAKNIQYF	TGCAGCGTTCGGCTTTCCGGGACATTAGCCAAAAACATTCAGTACTTC
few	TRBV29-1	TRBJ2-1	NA	CSAGREGTGNEQFF	TGCAGCGCGGGAAGAGAGGGGACGGGGAATGAGCAGTTCTTC
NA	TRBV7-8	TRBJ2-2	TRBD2	CASSPLAGDAGELFF	TGTGCCAGCAGCCCTCTAGCGGGAGACGCCGGGGAGCTGTTTTTT
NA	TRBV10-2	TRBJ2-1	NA	CASWGPYNEQFF	TGCGCCAGCTGGGGCCCCTACAATGAGCAGTTCTTC
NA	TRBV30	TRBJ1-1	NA	CAWKLRGRDEAFF	TGTGCCTGGAAGCTACGGGGTCGTGATGAAGCTTTCTTT
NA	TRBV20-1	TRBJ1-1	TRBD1	CSARGQGRNLGTEAFF	TGCAGTGCGAGAGGACAGGGAAGGAATTTAGGCACTGAAGCTTTCTTT
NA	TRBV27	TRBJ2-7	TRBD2	CASSSSGTSGSSYEQYF	TGTGCCAGCAGTTCCTCCGGGACTAGCGGGAGCTCCTACGAGCAGTACTTC
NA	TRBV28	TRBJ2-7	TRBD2	CASSFPGLAGSEQYF	TGTGCCAGCAGCTTTCCGGGACTAGCGGGAAGCGAGCAGTACTTC
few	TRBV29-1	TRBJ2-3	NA	CSVAPTQYF	TGCAGCGTCGCCCCTACGCAGTATTTT
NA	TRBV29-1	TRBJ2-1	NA	CSATQTQNEQFF	TGCAGCGCTACCCAGACCCAGAATGAGCAGTTCTTC
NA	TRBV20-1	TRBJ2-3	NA	CSARMRGSRTDTQYF	TGCAGTGCTAGGATGAGGGGGTCCCGCACAGATACGCAGTATTTT
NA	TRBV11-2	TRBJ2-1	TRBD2	CASSLVRGGRNEQFF	TGTGCCAGCAGCTTAGTGCGGGGGGGTAGAAATGAGCAGTTCTTC
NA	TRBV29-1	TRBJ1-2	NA	CSVDRDYGYTF	TGCAGCGTTGACAGGGACTATGGCTACACCTTC
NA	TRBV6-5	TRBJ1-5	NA	CASSYAGSAGQPQHF	TGTGCCAGCAGTTACGCAGGATCTGCAGGGCAGCCCCAGCATTTT
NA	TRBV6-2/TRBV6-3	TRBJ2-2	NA	CASSRQVRDTGELFF	TGTGCCAGCAGCAGACAGGTTCGGGACACCGGGGAGCTGTTTTTT
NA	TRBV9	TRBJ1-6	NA	CASSETAFDNSPLHF	TGTGCCAGCAGCGAGACGGCCTTCGATAATTCACCCCTCCACTTT
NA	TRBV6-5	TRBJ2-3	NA	CASSYSGVGAYTDTQYF	TGTGCCAGCAGTTACTCGGGTGTCGGGGCCTACACAGATACGCAGTATTTT
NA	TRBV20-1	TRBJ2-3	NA	CSAVQGEWITDTQYF	TGCAGTGCTGTACAAGGGGAGTGGATTACAGATACGCAGTATTTT
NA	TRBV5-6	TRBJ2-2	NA	CASSFRVGNTGELFF	TGTGCCAGCAGCTTCAGGGTAGGGAACACCGGGGAGCTGTTTTTT
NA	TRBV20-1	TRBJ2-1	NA	CSAIPYLNEQFF	TGCAGTGCCATTCCGTATCTAAATGAGCAGTTCTTC
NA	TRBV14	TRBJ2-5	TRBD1	CASSPWTGRLETQYF	TGTGCCAGCAGCCCTTGGACAGGGAGGTTGGAGACCCAGTACTTC
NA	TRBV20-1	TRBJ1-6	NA	CSASGTSGSPLHF	TGCAGTGCTAGTGGGACATCAGGTTCACCCCTCCACTTT
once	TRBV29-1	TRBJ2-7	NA	CSVVRGYEQYF	TGCAGCGTTGTTCGCGGATACGAGCAGTACTTC
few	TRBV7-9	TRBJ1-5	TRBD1	CASSPPRRGRNQPQHF	TGTGCCAGCAGCCCGCCGCGTAGGGGGCGCAATCAGCCCCAGCATTTT
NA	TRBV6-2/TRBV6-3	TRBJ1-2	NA	CASRGTVSNARAHGYTF	TGTGCCAGCAGGGGGACGGTCTCCAACGCAAGGGCCCATGGCTACACCTTC
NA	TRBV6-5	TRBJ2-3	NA	CASRDGQTDTQYF	TGTGCCAGCAGGGACGGGCAGACAGATACGCAGTATTTT
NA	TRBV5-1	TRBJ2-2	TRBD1	CASSSQGAGTGELFF	TGCGCCAGCAGCTCCCAGGGGGCCGGCACCGGGGAGCTGTTTTTT
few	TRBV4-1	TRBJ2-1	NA	CASSTTPQSNEQFF	TGCGCCAGCAGCACGACTCCCCAGTCGAATGAGCAGTTCTTC
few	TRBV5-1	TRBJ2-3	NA	CASSSSTKTSTDTQYF	TGCGCCAGCAGCTCGTCGACCAAAACTAGCACAGATACGCAGTATTTT
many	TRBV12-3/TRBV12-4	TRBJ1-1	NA	CASSFGGNTEAFF	TGTGCCAGCAGTTTCGGAGGGAACACTGAAGCTTTCTTT
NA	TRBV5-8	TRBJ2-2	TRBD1	CASSFDRGRAGELFF	TGTGCCAGCAGCTTTGACAGGGGGCGCGCCGGGGAGCTGTTTTTT
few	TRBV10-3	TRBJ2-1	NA	CAISEGGNEQFF	TGTGCCATCAGTGAGGGGGGAAATGAGCAGTTCTTC